This passage covers 23 T cell receptor beta chains from one sample sequenced in a study of T cell responses to AZD1222 COVID-19 vaccine. TCRdb keeps only in-frame clones here, not all; method: immunoSEQ multiplex PCR. The sample has tens of thousands of clones, about 90% seen once; the top ten hold roughly 5.2%. This specimen was peripheral blood, taken on day 0 of AZD1222 vaccination. Every receptor here comes from an adult in good health.

The chain carries TRBV5-1 and TRBJ1-4; D might be TRBD1 (5 bases). Germline V gene sequence: CDR1 SGHRS, CDR2 YFSETQ. With 0 bases removed from V and 2 bases from J, the gap between germline ends came to 8 bases. The CDR3 consists of 15 residues. Written as DNA, the CDR3 is TGCGCCAGCAGCTTGGGGGCAGGGACTAATGAAAAACTGTTTTTT. This encodes CASSLGAGTNEKLFF.

The V and J genes are TRBV27 and TRBJ2-3; D remains ambiguous. This CDR3 has 12 amino acids. Germline lookup yields CDR1 MNHEY and CDR2 SMNVEV (reference sequence). The germline V and J ends were trimmed by 11 bases and 1 base, with 10 bases remaining between them. The CDR3 sequence: CAAGFGTDTQYF. Written as DNA, the CDR3 is TGTGCCGCCGGGTTTGGCACAGATACGCAGTATTTT.

A single count supports this clone. V and J are TRBV7-3 and TRBJ2-1, with 7 bases that match TRBD2. The length of the CDR3 is 16 residues. V lost 1 base to trimming and J lost 5 bases; unmatched junction nucleotides: 8. Germline values: CDR1 SGHTA, CDR2 FQGTGA. The DNA for the CDR3 is TGTGCCAGCAGCTTAAATGGCGGGAGTCTCCACAATGAGCAGTTCTTC. Translation gives CASSLNGGSLHNEQFF.

This clone was counted a single time. The chain combines TRBV6-4 with TRBJ1-2; no firm D call. CDR1 is MRHNA and CDR2 is SNTAGT in the germline V gene. V was trimmed by 4 bases and J by 9 bases, leaving 18 bases between them. CDR3 length equals 14 residues. CDR3 sequence: CASSGTFGRASYTF. CDR3 nucleotides: TGTGCCAGCAGTGGGACTTTTGGTCGGGCGAGCTACACCTTC.

A single count supports this clone. The chain recombines TRBV7-9 with TRBJ1-1; possibly TRBD1 for D (5 bases). The V end was cut by 1 base, the J end by 11 bases, with 17 bases between. This CDR3 comprises 14 residues. Germline CDR1 and CDR2: SEHNR and FQNEAQ (reference sequence). CDR3 protein: CASSLVRDGLHAFF. The CDR3 nucleotides are TGTGCCAGCAGCTTAGTCCGGGACGGACTTCATGCTTTCTTT.

V and J are TRBV2 and TRBJ1-1; D is unclear. The CDR3 covers 11 residues. Trimming left V 10 bases short and J 7 bases short, with 13 bases between. Germline V lookup: CDR1 SNHLY, CDR2 FYNNEI. The CDR3 is CATRTTVEAFF. CDR3 bases: TGTGCCACCCGGACTACCGTTGAAGCTTTCTTT.

This clone showed up just a few times. CDR3 in amino acids: CASSIAQGAGGYTF. The CDR3 DNA sequence: TGTGCCAGTAGTATAGCTCAGGGGGCCGGTGGCTACACCTTC. The chain links TRBV19 to TRBJ1-2; 8 nucleotides align to TRBD1. Per germline, CDR1 LNHDA and CDR2 SQIVND (reference sequence). V was pared by 1 base and J by 7 bases, with 5 bases of the junction left unmatched. This CDR3 has 14 residues.

The CDR3 DNA sequence: TGTGCCAGCAGCCATAGCGCGGGGCAGCCCCAGCATTTT. Its protein is CASSHSAGQPQHF. The rearrangement links TRBV27 to TRBJ1-5; no clear D. Trimming removed 6 bases at V and 7 bases at J, with 13 bases between. Germline V CDR1 and CDR2: MNHEY, SMNVEV (reference sequence). The CDR3 runs to 13 residues.

The chain combines TRBV5-4 with TRBJ2-1; no clear D. The CDR3 is 13 residues long. Germline-derived CDR1 and CDR2 are SGHNT and YYREEE (reference sequence). Trimming left V 4 bases short and J 6 bases short, with 11 bases between. This chain's CDR3 is CASSRPTPNEQFF. In DNA form, the CDR3 reads TGTGCCAGCAGCCGACCTACTCCCAATGAGCAGTTCTTC.

This chain joins TRBV16 and TRBJ2-7; D gene unclear. Germline CDR1 is KGHSY and CDR2 is FQNENV. The CDR3 sequence is 15 residues long. V was cut by 4 bases and J by 3 bases, with 16 bases left in between. The DNA of the CDR3 is TGTGCCAGCAGCCCCCCGAAGCGTGTACGCTACGAGCAGTACTTC. Translated, it gives CASSPPKRVRYEQYF.

This chain uses TRBV10-3 with TRBJ1-5; no definite D call. CDR3 length: 13 amino acids. In germline, CDR1 is ENHRY, CDR2 SYGVKD. V lost 3 bases and J 9 bases, leaving 12 bases between the germline ends. DNA for the CDR3: TGTGCCATCAGTGATAGGGAGGATGGGCCCCAGCATTTT. It specifies CAISDREDGPQHF.

In regard to this clone: Mismatch with germline at one junction end may stem from a read error. J is TRBJ2-1 and V is TRBV19, with 8 bases identical to TRBD2. CDR3 length: 16 residues. Germline lookup yields CDR1 LNHDA and CDR2 SQIVND (reference sequence). The CDR3 loop is CASSITRTSSNNEQFF. CDR3 in DNA: TGTGCCAGTAGTATCACCCGGACTAGCTCCAACAATGAGCAGTTCTTC. Complete variable domain (other parts from reference TRBV19 and TRBJ2-1): DGGITQSPKYLFRKEGQNVTLSCEQNLNHDAMYWYRQDPGQGLRLIYYSQIVNDFQKGDIAEGYSVSREKKESFPLTVTSAQKNPTAFYLCASSITRTSSNNEQFFGPGTRLTVL.

The chain combines TRBV7-9 with TRBJ2-1; 7 bases are shared with TRBD2. CDR3 length: 17 amino acids. Trimming took 7 bases from V and 6 from J; bases not matched to a gene: 18. The germline CDR1 and CDR2 sequences are SEHNR and FQNEAQ (reference sequence). Here the CDR3 reads CASILSGRGKGPNEQFF. The CDR3, as DNA: TGTGCCAGCATCCTTTCGGGGCGGGGGAAGGGGCCCAATGAGCAGTTCTTC. The entire variable domain, with the rest obtained from reference TRBV7-9 and TRBJ2-1, is as follows: DTGVSQNPRHKITKRGQNVTFRCDPISEHNRLYWYRQTLGQGPEFLTYFQNEAQLEKSRLLSDRFSAERPKGSFSTLEIQRTEQGDSAMYLCASILSGRGKGPNEQFFGPGTRLTVL.

The chain is built from TRBV28 and TRBJ2-7; 7 positions agree with TRBD2. The CDR3 is 15 amino acids. Trimming at V came to 2 bases and at J to 0 bases, leaving 4 bases not matched to a gene. In germline, CDR1 is MDHEN, CDR2 SYDVKM. The CDR3 region is CASSLAGTTSYEQYF. CDR3 nucleotides: TGTGCCAGCAGTTTAGCGGGGACTACCTCCTACGAGCAGTACTTC.

The genes are TRBV14 and TRBJ2-1, with TRBD2 identical over 11 bases. The germline V gene encodes CDR1 SGHDN and CDR2 FVKESK. The CDR3 is 17 residues long. With V trimmed by 4 bases and J by 4 bases, 9 bases remained unmatched. In nucleotides, the CDR3 is TGTGCCAGCAGCCCTCGACTAGCGGGGTCCCCTTACAATGAGCAGTTCTTC. Amino acids: CASSPRLAGSPYNEQFF.

CDR3: CASSRPGGRETQYF. As DNA, the CDR3 is TGTGCCAGCAGCCGACCGGGGGGTAGGGAGACCCAGTACTTC. The chain joins TRBV3-1 (or the pseudogene TRBV3-2) to TRBJ2-5; 7 bases line up with TRBD2. CDR1 is LGHDT, CDR2 YNNKEL, per germline (reference sequence). The V and J ends lost 4 bases and 5 bases, in that order; junction bases with no gene match: 7. CDR3 length: 14 residues.

The chain uses TRBV5-1 and TRBJ2-3; TRBD2 matches 10 bases. The length of the CDR3 is 15 residues. J was trimmed by 1 base and V by 4 bases; bases with no gene match: 3. Germline V gene data show CDR1 as SGHRS and CDR2 as YFSETQ. This CDR3 reads CASSIGTSGTDTQYF. The CDR3 DNA reads TGCGCCAGCAGCATCGGGACTAGCGGCACAGATACGCAGTATTTT.

The chain couples TRBV7-2 to TRBJ2-1, with D possibly matching TRBD1 (6 bases). V lost 5 bases and J 7 bases, leaving 9 bases between the germline ends. This CDR3 region has 12 residues. Germline V gene data show CDR1 as SGHTA and CDR2 as FQGNSA. CDR3 protein: CASSQQGNEQFF. The CDR3 nucleotides are TGTGCCAGCAGCCAACAGGGTAATGAGCAGTTCTTC. Based on the CDR3 plus reference TRBV7-2 and TRBJ2-1, the full variable domain is GAGVSQSPSNKVTEKGKDVELRCDPISGHTALYWYRQSLGQGLEFLIYFQGNSAPDKSGLPSDRFSAERTGGSVSTLTIQRTQQEDSAVYLCASSQQGNEQFFGPGTRLTVL.

This rearrangement joins TRBV6-5 to TRBJ2-1; no reliable D call. This CDR3 region has 15 residues. With 6 bases removed from V and 9 bases from J, the gap between germline ends came to 21 bases. Looked up from germline, CDR1 is MNHEY and CDR2 is SVGAGI. DNA of the CDR3: TGTGCCAGCAGCTCACTGCTCCTCTCCCGCACTGAGCAGTTCTTC. Translating gives CASSSLLLSRTEQFF.

The chain joins TRBV7-9 to TRBJ2-1, with 12 bases aligning to TRBD2. The CDR3 totals 21 residues. J lost 2 bases, V lost 5 bases, and 19 bases had no gene match. Germline loops: CDR1 SEHNR, CDR2 FQNEAQ (reference sequence). The DNA for the CDR3 is TGTGCCAGCAGCACCAACCTAGCGGGAGGGTCCAACACGGACCCCTACAATGAGCAGTTCTTC. Protein sequence: CASSTNLAGGSNTDPYNEQFF.

In DNA, the CDR3 is TGTGCCAGCAGCTCAGCGGGACAGGGCCAGGATGAGCAGTTCTTC. The encoded protein is CASSSAGQGQDEQFF. The chain combines TRBV7-3 with TRBJ2-1; 9 bases are shared with TRBD1. Germline lookup yields CDR1 SGHTA and CDR2 FQGTGA. V trimming: 4 bases; J trimming: 8 bases; junction bases outside the gene matches: 9. The CDR3 has 15 residues.

The chain combines TRBV6-5 with TRBJ1-3, with TRBD1 matching 7 bases. The CDR3 has 14 amino acids. With V trimmed by 7 bases and J by 2 bases, 5 bases remained unmatched. Germline V gene lookup returns CDR1 MNHEY and CDR2 SVGAGI. The CDR3 nucleotides read TGTGCCAGCACGACAGGGAGAGCTGGAAACACCATATATTTT. Translated: CASTTGRAGNTIYF.

The rearrangement uses TRBV27 and TRBJ2-7; D uncertain. The V gene's germline CDR1 is MNHEY and CDR2 SMNVEV (reference sequence). The CDR3 totals 13 residues. Deletions cut 5 bases from V and 2 bases from J, with 10 bases between. CDR3 amino acids: CASSPAIAYEQYF. DNA of the CDR3: TGTGCCAGCAGTCCGGCGATAGCCTACGAGCAGTACTTC.